This TCR beta chain was sequenced in a study of blood T cell repertoires in COVID-19. Study-wide context: COVID-19 samples from acute and convalescent phases originated in the United States, Italy and Spain. PBMCs, B-cell-depleted T cells, or T cells were the source of the cDNA or gDNA that made up the material.

Per the study methods: Reference gene primer amplification gave estimated nucleated cell counts. Repertoires were generated with immunoSEQ multiplex PCR, while TCRdb's copy carries only in-frame clones and drops some. That table gives V, J and clone size, and the DNA gave D and trimming. The data show about 350,000 clones, approximately 89% seen once. Enrollment of patients from Seattle took place during active infection, with longitudinal follow-up. The CDR3 length is 15 residues. The trim removed 4 bases at V and 3 bases at J, leaving 7 bases unmatched. CDR1 is LNHDA and CDR2 is SQIVND in the germline V gene (reference sequence).

The TCR was taken from a woman aged 55-75 years with COVID-19, enrolled during active disease. The chain links TRBV19 to TRBJ1-1, with TRBD1 matching over 8 bases. Source material: peripheral blood. This CDR3 reads CASSTSGTGYTEAFF. CDR3 DNA sequence: TGTGCCAGTAGTACATCCGGGACAGGCTACACTGAAGCTTTCTTT.